This T cell receptor (beta chain) was sequenced in a study of shared clonotypes between healthy human individuals. Whole-study findings and limits: For sorted subsets, rarefaction showed incomplete sequencing despite large depth. Estimated richness was generally greater in naive than memory subsets.

From germline, CDR1 is SGHVS and CDR2 FQNEAQ. The CDR3 is 16 residues long. Trimming at V came to 5 bases and at J to 4 bases, leaving 7 bases not matched to a gene. As handled by the study authors: Junction-only immunoSEQ data arrived without quality scores, meaning filtering differed. TCRdb's table, derived via immunoSEQ multiplex PCR, lists solely in-frame clones and lacks some. That table gives V, J and clone size, and the DNA gave D and trimming. This table has more than 2 million clones, 85% to 95% appearing once. In the case of this clone: Its antigen is unknown. Within the sample, other DNA sequences also encode this same CDR3.

In the naive CD8 group, cells lacked CD45RO and were positively selected for CCR7, so terminally differentiated effector memory CD45RA+ cells were left out. This sequence was found in a man aged 18 to 29 in good health. The sample consisted of naive CD8+ T cells sorted from blood. The chain combines TRBV7-8 with TRBJ2-2; 10 nucleotides agree with TRBD2. CDR3 nucleotides: TGTGCCAGCAGCCAAGGGCTAGCGGGAGTCACCGGGGAGCTGTTTTTT. Amino acids: CASSQGLAGVTGELFF.